This T cell receptor (beta chain) originates from a study of T cell repertoires and HLA-DP antigens. Untouched CD4+ T cells were bead-isolated at around 98% purity. The V and J ends lost 6 bases and 2 bases, in that order; junction bases with no gene match: 8. Per germline, CDR1 SGHTA and CDR2 FQGNSA. The length of the CDR3 is 15 residues. Study-level results: Naive and memory CD4+ cells were analysed together, not apart.

Of note for this clone: The antigen is unknown.

This table comes from immunoSEQ multiplex PCR, and its TCRdb copy is limited to in-frame clones, with some not included. The repertoire holds roughly 70,000 clones, with 80% as singletons. This sequence joins TRBV7-2 and TRBJ1-2; 8 bases fit TRBD1. Sequenced: CD4+ T cells from PBMCs. The clonotype originates from a man between 60 and 70 years old in good health and CMV-seronegative. The DNA for the CDR3 is TGTGCCAGCAGGCGACCGGGACAGGAGAACTATGGCTACACCTTC. The encoded protein is CASRRPGQENYGYTF.